Listed below are T cell receptor beta chains from one sample, sequenced in a study of blood T cells in healthy people across ages. TCRdb ran MiXCR on the 5' RACE reads and lists one entry per CDR3 protein. This table holds over 300,000 distinct CDR3 sequences, 52% found once. The sequenced sample was blood. These receptors all come from a man aged 60 to 69 in good health. Both conserved end residues are part of each CDR3. The D gene is left open where the match is weak. The size of a clone is reported for some rows only, either as once, few or many, or as a class for expanded clones.

clone_size	j_call	v_call	d_call	cdr3_nt	cdr3_aa
-	TRBJ2-3	TRBV19	-	TGTGCCAGTAGTATACGAACTAATACGCAGTATTTT	CASSIRTNTQYF
few	TRBJ1-2	TRBV27	TRBD1	TGTGCCAGCAGTCCCCACTCGGACAGGCGTGGCTACACCTTC	CASSPHSDRRGYTF
many	TRBJ2-7	TRBV7-3	-	TGTGCCAGCAGCTTAACAGCGTCGGCAAGGGAGCAGTACTTC	CASSLTASAREQYF
many	TRBJ2-6	TRBV5-4	TRBD1	TGTGCCAGCAGCTTGGACACAGGGGGGCCGGTTGGGGCCAACGTCCTGACTTTC	CASSLDTGGPVGANVLTF
-	TRBJ2-3	TRBV6-5	TRBD2	TGTGCCAGCAGCCCTCCGACTAGCCGCGGCACAGATACGCAGTATTTT	CASSPPTSRGTDTQYF
-	TRBJ2-5	TRBV9	TRBD2	TGTGCCAGCAGCGGGCGCGGGAGGGCAGAAGAGCAGTACTTC	CASSGRGRAEEQYF
once	TRBJ2-2	TRBV19	-	TGTGCCAGTAGTCCCGGGGGTAGGACAGGGAACACCGGGGAGCTGTTTTTT	CASSPGGRTGNTGELFF
-	TRBJ2-6	TRBV12-3/TRBV12-4	-	TGTGCCAGCAGTCCGGAGAACCCTGGGGCCAACGTCCTGACTTTC	CASSPENPGANVLTF
few	TRBJ1-4	TRBV18	TRBD1	TGTGCCAGCTCCCGGGAGGGGGCCCGCCTGTTTTTT	CASSREGARLFF
-	TRBJ2-6	TRBV5-1	-	TGCGCCAGCGGCGGTCCCATCTCTGGGGCCAACGTCCTGACTTTC	CASGGPISGANVLTF
few	TRBJ2-3	TRBV2	-	TGTGCCAGCAGTGGCTCGTGGGGGGATACGCAGTATTTT	CASSGSWGDTQYF
-	TRBJ2-1	TRBV5-6	TRBD1	TGTGCCAGCAGCTTGGTGGGACAGGGGTTCAGTGAGCAGTTCTTC	CASSLVGQGFSEQFF
few	TRBJ2-5	TRBV7-2	-	TGTGCCAGCAGCCCAATTAATAGAATGTGGGAGACCCAGTACTTC	CASSPINRMWETQYF
-	TRBJ2-1	TRBV5-6	-	TGTGCGACGCGCGCTCCCGCGAACAATGAGCAGTTCTTC	CATRAPANNEQFF
-	TRBJ2-7	TRBV4-3	TRBD1	TGCGCCAGCAGCCCGCAGAAGGGGGCGTACGAGCAGTACTTC	CASSPQKGAYEQYF
few	TRBJ2-1	TRBV7-9	-	TGTGCCAGCAGCCTACCCGGGCCGAACAATGAGCAGTTCTTC	CASSLPGPNNEQFF
few	TRBJ2-5	TRBV12-3/TRBV12-4	-	TGTGCCAGTCGGACCGTTACCCAAGAGACCCAGTACTTC	CASRTVTQETQYF
-	TRBJ2-5	TRBV15	-	TGTGCCACCAGCAGAGATGGGGCCCAAGAGACCCAGTACTTC	CATSRDGAQETQYF
few	TRBJ2-5	TRBV5-1	TRBD2	TGCGCCAGCAGTCCACCTAGCGGGAGCATCGGGGAGACCCAGTACTTC	CASSPPSGSIGETQYF
-	TRBJ2-5	TRBV6-6	-	TGTGCCAGCAGTTACCCCCCTAGAGGGGGGGGAGAGACCCAGTACTTC	CASSYPPRGGGETQYF
-	TRBJ1-1	TRBV4-1	TRBD1	TGCGCCAGCAGCCAAAAGATGACAGGGCGTAACACTGAAGCTTTCTTT	CASSQKMTGRNTEAFF
-	TRBJ2-5	TRBV7-2	-	TGTGCCAGCAGCCCCTCATTTGGGGGTGGTGAGACCCAGTACTTC	CASSPSFGGGETQYF
many	TRBJ2-5	TRBV7-2	-	TGTGCCAGCAGCGCGCAAGTAGGGGGAGGAAAAGAGACCCAGTACTTC	CASSAQVGGGKETQYF
few	TRBJ2-1	TRBV20-1	-	TGCAGTGCTAGCGAGGGGAATGAGCAGTTCTTC	CSASEGNEQFF
-	TRBJ2-1	TRBV4-2	-	TGTGCCAGCAGCCAAGAACGAGCCGGCAGATCCTACAATGAGCAGTTCTTC	CASSQERAGRSYNEQFF
-	TRBJ2-5	TRBV12-3/TRBV12-4	TRBD1	TGTGCCAGCAGCGACAGGGGGAGGCAAGAGACCCAGTACTTC	CASSDRGRQETQYF
few	TRBJ2-3	TRBV7-3	TRBD2	TGTGCCAGCAGCCAACCAACTAGCGGCAGCACAGATACGCAGTATTTT	CASSQPTSGSTDTQYF
-	TRBJ2-1	TRBV10-3	TRBD2	TGTGCCATCAGTGAGCTAGCGGGCGGGGATGAGCAGTTCTTC	CAISELAGGDEQFF
-	TRBJ2-7	TRBV29-1	TRBD1	TGCAGCGTTGTACGGACAGGATCCTACGAGCAGTACTTC	CSVVRTGSYEQYF
-	TRBJ2-5	TRBV5-1	TRBD2	TGCGCCAGCAGCTTGGGGCTAGCGGGAGACCAGTACCAAGAGACCCAGTACTTC	CASSLGLAGDQYQETQYF
-	TRBJ2-1	TRBV7-9	-	TGTGCCAGCAGCGACGGGGGACTCGAGCAGTTCTTC	CASSDGGLEQFF
-	TRBJ2-3	TRBV20-1	TRBD2	TGCAGTGCTCCCAAACACCTTAGCGGGAGTGCTGCAGATACGCAGTATTTT	CSAPKHLSGSAADTQYF
-	TRBJ2-3	TRBV7-2	-	TGTGCCAGCAGCTTATATGGGGGTTTAAGCACAGATACGCAGTATTTT	CASSLYGGLSTDTQYF
-	TRBJ1-6	TRBV25-1	-	TGTGCCAGCAGTGAGGGGTTTGGCAGGGTGGCTTCACCCCTCCACTTT	CASSEGFGRVASPLHF
few	TRBJ1-1	TRBV5-1	-	TGCGCCAGCAGCGCCGAGAGGGGTTGGGACACTGAAGCTTTCTTT	CASSAERGWDTEAFF
-	TRBJ2-2	TRBV3-1	TRBD2	TGTGCCAGCAGCCATACCGGACTAGCGGGGAGTCACGGGGAGCTGTTTTTT	CASSHTGLAGSHGELFF
-	TRBJ2-5	TRBV7-2	TRBD2	TGTGCCGGGACTAGCGTCGGGGGAGAGACCCAGTACTTC	CAGTSVGGETQYF
-	TRBJ2-5	TRBV20-1	TRBD2	TGCAGTGCCCCCCCCCTAGCGGGGGGCCCCAAAGAGACCCAGTACTTC	CSAPPLAGGPKETQYF
-	TRBJ1-1	TRBV6-1	-	TGTGCCAGCAGTGCGGGACACACACTGGTCGGGGACACTGAAGCTTTCTTT	CASSAGHTLVGDTEAFF
-	TRBJ1-3	TRBV20-1	-	TGCAGTGCTTGGGGGGACGTCTCTGGAAACACCATATATTTT	CSAWGDVSGNTIYF
-	TRBJ2-1	TRBV5-5	TRBD2	TGTGCCAGCAGCCAGCGGGAGAGCTACAAGGAGCAGTTCTTC	CASSQRESYKEQFF
-	TRBJ2-1	TRBV29-1	TRBD2	TGCAGCGGGGGGACTAGCAGAAACAATGAGCAGTTCTTC	CSGGTSRNNEQFF
-	TRBJ1-2	TRBV7-2	TRBD1	TGTGCCAGCAGCCACCGACAGGGGAACTATGGCTACACCTTC	CASSHRQGNYGYTF
-	TRBJ2-7	TRBV5-6	-	TGTGCCAGCAGCTCCAGGGCTAAAACGGGCCACGAGCAGTACTTC	CASSSRAKTGHEQYF
-	TRBJ2-7	TRBV7-3	-	TGTGCCAGCAGCTATGGGGGATACTACGAGCAGTACTTC	CASSYGGYYEQYF
-	TRBJ2-7	TRBV12-2	-	TGTGCAAGTCGCCTCGTGACAGGGGACTACGAGCAGTACTTC	CASRLVTGDYEQYF
-	TRBJ2-3	TRBV7-3	-	TGTGCCAGCAGCCCCATGCCCGGAGCTAGGGGAGATACGCAGTATTTT	CASSPMPGARGDTQYF